These 26 T cell receptor beta chains were all obtained from the same sample, sequenced in a study of regulatory T cells in long-lasting Graves disease (dated by TCRdb to 2020 to 2023). Libraries were constructed by multiplex PCR. This sample was sequenced with an Illumina HiSeq 4000. iRepertoire HTBI primers and Arm-PCR amplification of CDR3 regions were used to construct TCR beta libraries. The public sequencing data were trimmed at Q25 with fastp and processed into clonotypes with MiXCR by TCRdb, which kept only in-frame beta chains. Rows with a matching CDR3 protein are joined into one entry that keeps the most common DNA and genes. In this sample the table shows roughly 400,000 distinct CDR3 sequences, 14% to 15% of which occur a single time. The ten biggest clones cover approximately 7.8% of the sample. The time point label of this sample denotes: newly diagnosed GD, antithyroid drugs for less than 3 months. For both TCR sequencing and RNA sequencing, RNA was extracted from PBMCs using TRIzol.

This sample also belongs to another study, concerning T cells in Graves' hyperthyroidism and ophthalmopathy.

The sequencing used peripheral blood mononuclear cells (PBMCs), collected at new diagnosis, from a patient treated with antithyroid drugs. These receptors were taken from a woman between 40 and 50 years old with Graves disease. Donor details come from another sample of the same person, matched by shared clones.

The V and J genes are TRBV11-2 and TRBJ1-3; no reliable D call. This CDR3 is built from 15 residues. Deletions cut 3 bases from V and 0 bases from J, with 9 bases between. Germline CDR1 SGHAT, CDR2 FQNNGV. The CDR3 coding sequence is TGTGCCAGCAGCTTTAATTCTTACTCTGGAAACACCATATATTTT. This gives the protein CASSFNSYSGNTIYF.

The rearrangement links TRBV5-1 to TRBJ1-2, with 7 bases lining up with TRBD1. Germline lookup yields CDR1 SGHRS and CDR2 YFSETQ. V trimming: 3 bases; J trimming: 0 bases; junction bases outside the gene matches: 11. The CDR3 runs to 17 residues. CDR3 sequence: CASSWGLPGGANYGYTF. The CDR3 DNA follows: TGCGCCAGCAGCTGGGGTCTCCCAGGGGGAGCTAACTATGGCTACACCTTC.

This clonotype occurred many times. The chain links TRBV9 to TRBJ2-5, with 7 bases that match TRBD1. The trim removed 1 base at V and 2 bases at J, leaving 2 bases unmatched. The germline CDR1 and CDR2 sequences are SGDLS and YYNGEE. CDR3 size: 14 residues. In DNA form, the CDR3 reads TGTGCCAGCAGCGTATCAGGGGGACAAGAGACCCAGTACTTC. It specifies CASSVSGGQETQYF.

The table lists this clonotype with many counts. The chain couples TRBV19 to TRBJ2-5, with D unclear. Germline CDR1 reads LNHDA; CDR2 reads SQIVND (reference sequence). The V and J ends lost 1 base and 1 base respectively, with 10 bases between them. The CDR3 sequence is 15 residues long. Here the CDR3 DNA reads TGTGCCAGTAGTATAGGGGCTACTTCCCAAGAGACCCAGTACTTC. It specifies CASSIGATSQETQYF.

Many counts were recorded for this clonotype. This CDR3 reads CASRKGGGRGTDTQYF. CDR3 nucleotide sequence: TGTGCCAGCAGAAAAGGCGGGGGGCGAGGCACAGATACGCAGTATTTT. The chain combines TRBV6-1 with TRBJ2-3; 8 bases are a match to TRBD2. The V gene's germline CDR1 is MNHNS and CDR2 SASEGT. J lost 1 base, V lost 6 bases, and 9 bases had no gene match. This CDR3 has 16 amino acids.

About this clonotype itself: A much bigger clone sits one base away, suggesting this may be a read error. The J gene is TRBJ2-2, the V gene TRBV28, with D perhaps assigned TRBD1 or TRBD2 (5 bases each). The germline V gene encodes CDR1 MDHEN and CDR2 SYDVKM. This CDR3 contains 14 residues. The CDR3 is CAGSLRGFFGELFF. The CDR3 DNA reads TGTGCCGGCAGTTTACGGGGCTTCTTCGGGGAGCTGTTTTTT. The full variable domain, in which reference TRBV28 and TRBJ2-2 provide the parts outside the CDR3, is DVKVTQSSRYLVKRTGEKVFLECVQDMDHENMFWYRQDPGLGLRLIYFSYDVKMKEKGDIPEGYSVSREKKERFSLILESASTNQTSMYLCAGSLRGFFGELFFGEGSRLTVL.

This clonotype was seen ten or more times. V is TRBV10-1 and J is TRBJ2-3, with 11 bases lining up with TRBD2. The CDR3 runs to 16 residues. Trimming removed 2 bases from V and 3 bases from J; junction bases left unmatched: 4. Germline V CDR1 and CDR2: WNHNN, SYGVQD (reference sequence). Written as DNA, the CDR3 is TGCGCCAGCAGTGAGACTAGCGGGGGAGGTACAGATACGCAGTATTTT. Translating it yields CASSETSGGGTDTQYF.

This chain links TRBV11-2 with TRBJ2-3; 13 bases align to TRBD2. CDR3 size: 16 residues. Germline CDR1 is SGHAT and CDR2 is FQNNGV. The V segment lost 4 bases and the J segment 3 bases; nucleotides outside the gene matches: 4. The CDR3: CASSSWTSGRTDTQYF. The CDR3 DNA sequence: TGTGCCAGCAGCTCCTGGACTAGCGGGAGAACAGATACGCAGTATTTT.

J is TRBJ2-3 and V is TRBV18, with 11 nucleotides matching TRBD2. This CDR3 is 17 amino acids long. The germline gives CDR1 KGHSH, CDR2 LQKENI. After removal of 2 bases from V and 2 bases from J, the junction contained 6 bases not matched to a gene. CDR3 sequence reads: CASSPVTSGSATDTQYF. As DNA, the CDR3 is TGTGCCAGCTCACCAGTAACTAGCGGGAGCGCCACAGATACGCAGTATTTT.

As to this clonotype: One base away lies a much larger clone, so this may be a sequencing read error. CDR3 loop: CASSLDASTPEQYF. The CDR3 DNA follows: TGTGCCAGCAGCTTAGATGCGTCAACTCCCGAGCAGTACTTC. The chain is built from TRBV5-1 and TRBJ2-7; no clear D gene. In germline, CDR1 is SGHRS, CDR2 YFSETQ. The CDR3 extends over 14 amino acids. Combining the CDR3 with reference TRBV5-1 and TRBJ2-7 gives the whole variable domain KAGVTQTPRYLIKTRGQQVTLSCSPISGHRSVSWYQQTPGQGLQFLFEYFSETQRNKGNFPGRFSGRQFSNSRSEMNVSTLELGDSALYLCASSLDASTPEQYFGPGTRLTVT.

The chain recombines TRBV12-3 or TRBV12-4 with TRBJ1-2, with D uncertain. The CDR3 has 13 residues. The germline V and J ends were trimmed by 3 bases and 8 bases, with 13 bases remaining between them. CDR3 DNA: TGTGCCAGCAGTTTGGGTCCGTCGGCAGGCTACACCTTC. It is translated as CASSLGPSAGYTF.

This clonotype was counted many times. This rearrangement joins TRBV7-2 to TRBJ2-1, with D perhaps matching TRBD1 (5 bases). CDR1 and CDR2 from the germline V gene are SGHTA and FQGNSA. The CDR3 runs to 14 residues. V lost 2 bases and J lost 4, with 9 bases in between. The CDR3, as DNA: TGTGCCAGCAGCTTATCACAGGTGTACAATGAGCAGTTCTTC. Residues: CASSLSQVYNEQFF.

This clonotype has at least ten counts. CDR3 coding DNA: TGTGCCAGCAGGGACACGCCGGGACAGGGATATAATTCACCCCTCCACTTT. It encodes CASRDTPGQGYNSPLHF. This chain connects TRBV12-3 or TRBV12-4 to TRBJ1-6, with 9 positions matching TRBD1. The CDR3 is made up of 17 amino acids. J gave up 4 bases and V 6 bases, and 10 bases lay outside the gene matches.

A remark on this clonotype: A much larger clone differs by one base, so this may be a read error. DNA of the CDR3: TGTGTCAGCAGTGAAAACGAGCAGTACTTC. This codes for CVSSENEQYF. V gene TRBV7-3 combines with J gene TRBJ2-7; D remains unclear. Germline V CDR1 and CDR2: SGHTA, FQGTGA. The length of the CDR3 is 10 residues.

V is TRBV19 and J is TRBJ2-6; no clear D. Trimming left V 1 base short and J 0 bases short, with 13 bases between. The CDR3 is 18 amino acids. The germline gives CDR1 LNHDA, CDR2 SQIVND (reference sequence). Here the CDR3 reads CASSIAGRLDSGANVLTF. CDR3 sequence (DNA): TGTGCCAGTAGTATAGCGGGTCGACTGGACTCTGGGGCCAACGTCCTGACTTTC.

The rearrangement links TRBV28 to TRBJ2-3; D not resolved. The CDR3 has 14 residues. The V end lost 3 bases, the J end lost 2 bases, and 9 bases lay between the germline ends. The V gene's germline CDR1 is MDHEN and CDR2 SYDVKM. As DNA, the CDR3 is TGTGCCAGCAGTTTTAAACCCCTCACAGATACGCAGTATTTT. The encoded protein is CASSFKPLTDTQYF.

This clonotype was recorded at least ten times. The CDR3 nucleotides read TGTGCCAGCAGCTTAGTGGCAGGTCGCTCCTACGAGCAGTACTTC. This translates into CASSLVAGRSYEQYF. This chain joins TRBV11-2 and TRBJ2-7; D unresolved. CDR1 is SGHAT and CDR2 is FQNNGV in the germline V gene. V lost 1 base, J lost 0 bases, and 10 bases lay in between. This CDR3 has 15 amino acids.

This sequence joins TRBV29-1 and TRBJ2-1; D may be TRBD1 or TRBD2 (6 bases each). With 4 bases removed from V and 6 bases from J, the gap between germline ends came to 16 bases. The germline gives CDR1 SQVTM, CDR2 ANQGSEA. The CDR3 length is 14 residues. Written as DNA, the CDR3 is TGCAGCGTTGGCGGTGGGGGGCCTGGCAATGAGCAGTTCTTC. Translating gives CSVGGGGPGNEQFF.

This clonotype was counted at least ten times. The V and J genes are TRBV30 and TRBJ2-7; 9 bases match TRBD1. Germline CDR1 reads GTSNPN; CDR2 reads SVGIG (reference sequence). V shed 1 base, J shed 6 bases, and the junction held 10 bases outside the gene matches. This CDR3 region has 15 residues. The CDR3 sequence: CAWSGQGGTTGEQYF. CDR3 DNA sequence: TGTGCCTGGAGTGGACAGGGGGGGACTACAGGCGAGCAGTACTTC. Full variable domain (remainder filled in from reference TRBV30 and TRBJ2-7): SQTIHQWPATLVQPVGSPLSLECTVEGTSNPNLYWYRQAAGRGLQLLFYSVGIGQISSEVPQNLSASRPQDRQFILSSKKLLLSDSGFYLCAWSGQGGTTGEQYFGPGTRLTVT.

About this clonotype itself: One base away lies a much larger clone, so this may be a sequencing read error. This chain links TRBV3-1 with TRBJ1-1; D uncertain. CDR1 LGHDT and CDR2 YNNKEL come from the germline V gene (reference sequence). V was shortened by 1 base and J by 7 bases, with 13 bases between the two germline ends. The CDR3 is 14 amino acids. The CDR3 protein is CASSQADTESEAFF. In DNA form, the CDR3 reads TGTGCCAGCAGCCAAGCCGATACGGAGAGTGAAGCTTTCTTT.

Note on this clonotype: A much bigger clone sits one base away, suggesting this may be a read error. The V and J genes are TRBV11-2 and TRBJ2-2; D call uncertain. The germline V gene encodes CDR1 SGHAT and CDR2 FQNNGV. V was trimmed by 5 bases and J by 5 bases, leaving 12 bases between them. The CDR3 is made up of 14 amino acids. CDR3 in amino acids: CASSTTWLTGELFF. The CDR3 DNA sequence: TGTGCCAGCAGCACTACCTGGTTAACCGGGGAGCTGTTTTTT.

The chain employs TRBV19 and TRBJ1-4, with 7 bases aligning to TRBD1. CDR1 is LNHDA and CDR2 is SQIVND in the germline V gene (reference sequence). V shed 6 bases and J 7 bases; nucleotides not matched to a gene: 11. The CDR3 spans 15 residues. CDR3 region: CASSPSRQGFEKLFF. The CDR3 coding sequence is TGTGCCAGTAGCCCGTCACGACAGGGTTTTGAAAAACTGTTTTTT.

Ten or more counts support this clonotype. This chain joins TRBV6-1 and TRBJ2-5, with 9 positions matching TRBD2. The germline CDR1 and CDR2 sequences are MNHNS and SASEGT. After removal of 6 bases from V and 2 bases from J, the junction contained 7 bases not matched to a gene. This CDR3 is built from 15 residues. The chain's CDR3 is CASRTTSGSQETQYF. The CDR3 coding sequence is TGTGCCAGCAGAACGACTAGCGGATCTCAAGAGACCCAGTACTTC.

This clonotype was detected only a few times. V and J are TRBV7-9 and TRBJ2-1; D ambiguous. This CDR3 spans 16 amino acids. Trimming shortened V by 3 bases and J by 11 bases, and 23 bases separated the two germline ends. From germline, CDR1 is SEHNR and CDR2 FQNEAQ (reference sequence). CDR3 sequence reads: CASSFIIVDVGVKQFF. CDR3 sequence (DNA): TGTGCCAGCAGCTTTATTATTGTGGACGTAGGAGTAAAGCAGTTCTTC.

The chain combines TRBV20-1 with TRBJ1-4; D not resolved. This CDR3 has 11 amino acids. Per germline, CDR1 DFQATT and CDR2 SNEGSKA (reference sequence). Trimming pared 5 bases from V and 2 bases from J, leaving 3 bases between. Here the CDR3 DNA reads TGCAGTGCTCCGACTAATGAAAAACTGTTTTTT. Its translation: CSAPTNEKLFF.

This clonotype was observed many times. J is TRBJ2-7 and V is TRBV6-1, with 7 bases identical to TRBD2. The CDR3 is made up of 13 amino acids. V gave up 7 bases and J gave up 3 bases; unmatched junction bases: 6. Germline lookup yields CDR1 MNHNS and CDR2 SASEGT. The CDR3, as DNA: TGTGCCAGCACCGGGACTACCGGCTACGAGCAGTACTTC. This translates into CASTGTTGYEQYF.